The 18 T cell receptor beta chains reported below all come from one sample, sequenced in a study of PD-1 blockade in classical Hodgkin lymphoma. Only in-frame clones appear in the TCRdb table, and some are missing; sequencing was by immunoSEQ multiplex PCR. The table has under 60,000 clones, 86% seen once. The sample's time point: cycle 4 day 1 (C4D1), after more than 5 weeks of nivolumab. Every patient was affected by relapse after autologous stem cell transplantation, while exposure to brentuximab vedotin was not uniform. Sequenced material: peripheral blood mononuclear cells (PBMCs), taken before the fourth cycle of nivolumab. The receptors shown here come from a human donor with classical Hodgkin lymphoma.

The rearrangement uses TRBV19 and TRBJ1-1, with TRBD1 as a possible D gene (5 bases). The V gene lost 11 bases and the J gene lost 1 base, with 14 bases spanning the gap. The CDR3 consists of 13 residues. Germline CDR1 and CDR2: LNHDA and SQIVND (reference sequence). The CDR3: CAARRTTNTEAFF. The CDR3 nucleotides read TGTGCCGCCCGGAGGACAACGAACACTGAAGCTTTCTTT.

V is TRBV27 and J is TRBJ2-7; the match to TRBD1 covers 8 bases. Germline CDR1 is MNHEY and CDR2 is SMNVEV (reference sequence). This CDR3 spans 14 amino acids. The J segment lost 4 bases and the V segment lost 6 bases, leaving 8 bases of the junction unmatched. The CDR3 bases are TGTGCCAGCAGCCCGGGACAGGTGGTGTACGAGCAGTACTTC. Encoded protein: CASSPGQVVYEQYF.

The gene calls are TRBV28 and TRBJ2-7, with 8 positions matching TRBD1. Per the germline V gene, CDR1 is MDHEN and CDR2 is SYDVKM. The CDR3 sequence is 13 residues long. The ends lost 2 bases at V and 4 bases at J; junction bases unmatched: 1. The chain's CDR3 is CASSLDRGYEQYF. Here the CDR3 DNA reads TGTGCCAGCAGTTTAGACAGGGGTTACGAGCAGTACTTC.

This chain joins TRBV5-4 and TRBJ1-1, with D possibly TRBD1 on 5 matching bases. V was clipped by 0 bases and J by 4 bases, with 13 bases between them. The CDR3 is 15 residues long. The germline V gene encodes CDR1 SGHNT and CDR2 YYREEE (reference sequence). CDR3: CASSLGGGDGTEAFF. In DNA form, the CDR3 reads TGTGCCAGCAGCTTGGGGGGCGGGGATGGCACTGAAGCTTTCTTT.

This chain joins TRBV7-9 and TRBJ1-2; 7 nucleotides align to TRBD1. From germline, CDR1 is SEHNR and CDR2 FQNEAQ (reference sequence). This CDR3 contains 14 residues. Trimming at V came to 5 bases and at J to 0 bases, leaving 3 bases not matched to a gene. The CDR3 DNA is TGTGCCAGCAGCCCGCAGGGGGCTAACTATGGCTACACCTTC. This codes for CASSPQGANYGYTF.

The chain joins TRBV6-5 to TRBJ2-6; D is uncertain. The germline CDR1 and CDR2 sequences are MNHEY and SVGAGI. This CDR3 is 14 amino acids long. The V end lost 4 bases, the J end lost 2 bases, and 6 bases lay between the germline ends. CDR3 loop: CASSSPAGANVLTF. Here the CDR3 DNA reads TGTGCCAGCAGTTCTCCGGCTGGGGCCAACGTCCTGACTTTC.

The chain combines TRBV11-3 with TRBJ2-7, with D possibly TRBD1 on 5 matching bases. The germline gives CDR1 SGHNT, CDR2 YENEEA. The length of the CDR3 is 13 residues. V dropped 2 bases and J dropped 4 bases, with 9 bases sitting between them. CDR3 protein: CASSLFPGYEQYF. In DNA, the CDR3 is TGTGCCAGCAGCTTATTTCCAGGGTACGAGCAGTACTTC.

This chain connects TRBV19 to TRBJ2-7, with 11 bases identical to TRBD1. Germline V gene data show CDR1 as LNHDA and CDR2 as SQIVND (reference sequence). With 6 bases clipped from V and 6 bases from J, the junction kept 10 bases outside the gene matches. The CDR3 spans 15 residues. CDR3 loop: CASSPRTGGFSEQYF. The CDR3 DNA is TGTGCCAGTAGCCCCCGGACAGGGGGCTTTTCCGAGCAGTACTTC.

This clone was counted once. The chain joins TRBV6-1 to TRBJ2-5; TRBD2 matches 16 bases. The CDR3 is 14 residues long. The V and J ends lost 8 bases and 5 bases, in that order; junction bases with no gene match: 2. The germline gives CDR1 MNHNS, CDR2 SASEGT. The CDR3 sequence: CASGTSGGAETQYF. In DNA, the CDR3 is TGTGCCAGCGGGACTAGCGGGGGGGCCGAGACCCAGTACTTC.

This chain links TRBV6-1 with TRBJ1-5; 7 nucleotides align to TRBD1. After removal of 5 bases from V and 2 bases from J, the junction contained 3 bases not matched to a gene. CDR3 size: 14 residues. From germline, CDR1 is MNHNS and CDR2 SASEGT. The CDR3 sequence is CASSNTGGNQPQHF. The CDR3 coding sequence is TGTGCCAGCAGTAATACAGGGGGCAATCAGCCCCAGCATTTT.

The J gene is TRBJ1-6, the V gene TRBV27; D uncertain. This CDR3 comprises 13 residues. The V gene's germline CDR1 is MNHEY and CDR2 SMNVEV (reference sequence). The germline V and J ends were trimmed by 6 bases and 12 bases, with 15 bases remaining between them. CDR3 amino acids: CASSQNGRVPLHF. CDR3 DNA sequence: TGTGCCAGCAGCCAAAACGGACGAGTACCCCTCCACTTT.

In regard to this clone: In the same sample, other DNA sequences code for this CDR3. The chain is built from TRBV9 and TRBJ2-7; D possibly corresponds to TRBD1 (6 bases). Trimming pared 2 bases from V and 0 bases from J, leaving 12 bases between. The germline V gene encodes CDR1 SGDLS and CDR2 YYNGEE. CDR3 length equals 15 residues. The CDR3 loop is CASSVGAGTSYEQYF. The CDR3 DNA follows: TGTGCCAGCAGCGTGGGGGCAGGAACCTCCTACGAGCAGTACTTC.

This clone has only one observation. The chain employs TRBV5-6 and TRBJ2-3, with D perhaps TRBD2 (6 bases). The length of the CDR3 is 17 residues. Germline V lookup: CDR1 SGHDT, CDR2 YYEEEE. Deletions cut 3 bases from V and 0 bases from J, with 17 bases between. This CDR3 reads CASSSSGERGSTDTQYF. DNA for the CDR3: TGTGCCAGCAGCTCCTCCGGGGAACGGGGGAGCACAGATACGCAGTATTTT.

CDR3 loop: CASSQGASSGIDTQYF. The CDR3 nucleotides are TGTGCCAGCAGCCAAGGTGCGTCTAGCGGGATTGATACGCAGTATTTT. The chain is built from TRBV14 and TRBJ2-3; the match to TRBD2 covers 9 bases. V shed 1 base and J 6 bases; nucleotides not matched to a gene: 8. This CDR3 is built from 16 residues. Germline V CDR1 and CDR2: SGHDN, FVKESK.

The chain carries TRBV7-9 and TRBJ2-5, with D uncertain. V was clipped by 3 bases and J by 5 bases, with 7 bases between them. CDR3 size: 12 residues. Germline V lookup: CDR1 SEHNR, CDR2 FQNEAQ (reference sequence). CDR3 sequence: CASSFGGETQYF. For the CDR3, the DNA is TGTGCCAGCAGCTTTGGTGGCGAGACCCAGTACTTC.

This chain links TRBV6-6 with TRBJ1-1; D not resolved. Germline lookup yields CDR1 MNHNY and CDR2 SVGAGI (reference sequence). The CDR3 covers 13 residues. Between the trimmed V and J ends, which lost 2 bases and 1 base, there was a span of 5 bases. This CDR3 is CASSYERNTEAFF. The DNA for the CDR3 is TGTGCCAGCAGTTACGAGAGGAACACTGAAGCTTTCTTT.

The chain joins TRBV5-1 to TRBJ1-1, with D unresolved. The CDR3 covers 14 residues. With 4 bases removed from V and 11 bases from J, the gap between germline ends came to 21 bases. Germline CDR1 reads SGHRS; CDR2 reads YFSETQ. The CDR3 nucleotides read TGCGCCAGCAGCCTGTCAATCAGTGGACGAACGGCTTTCTTT. This translates into CASSLSISGRTAFF.

This sequence joins TRBV7-6 and TRBJ2-5; weak D call: TRBD1 (5 bases). V lost 0 bases, J lost 5 bases, and 10 bases lay in between. The CDR3 consists of 14 residues. Germline CDR1 is SGHVS and CDR2 is FNYEAQ. CDR3 DNA: TGTGCCAGCAGCTTAGCGCAGGGTAGGGAGACCCAGTACTTC. Translating gives CASSLAQGRETQYF.